What follows is one T cell receptor beta chain and its context. The V gene's germline CDR1 is SGHTA and CDR2 FQGTGA. CDR3 size: 13 residues. V trimming: 2 bases; J trimming: 8 bases; junction bases outside the gene matches: 3. Contact with a PCR-confirmed or clinician-diagnosed COVID-19 case occurred within 2 weeks of entry. The sample belongs to a study of blood T cell repertoires in COVID-19. Data came from immunoSEQ multiplex PCR; TCRdb stores just in-frame clones and leaves some out. The table has a few hundred thousand clones, 91% seen once; the top ten hold roughly 0.9%. What was sequenced was PBMCs or T cells enriched from blood (not recorded which). The chain employs TRBV7-3 and TRBJ1-1; 9 bases map to TRBD1. This clonotype was obtained from a woman in her 40s who had been exposed to COVID-19. This chain's CDR3 is CASSLGQGTEAFF. Written as DNA, the CDR3 is TGTGCCAGCAGCTTAGGACAGGGGACAGAAGCTTTCTTT.